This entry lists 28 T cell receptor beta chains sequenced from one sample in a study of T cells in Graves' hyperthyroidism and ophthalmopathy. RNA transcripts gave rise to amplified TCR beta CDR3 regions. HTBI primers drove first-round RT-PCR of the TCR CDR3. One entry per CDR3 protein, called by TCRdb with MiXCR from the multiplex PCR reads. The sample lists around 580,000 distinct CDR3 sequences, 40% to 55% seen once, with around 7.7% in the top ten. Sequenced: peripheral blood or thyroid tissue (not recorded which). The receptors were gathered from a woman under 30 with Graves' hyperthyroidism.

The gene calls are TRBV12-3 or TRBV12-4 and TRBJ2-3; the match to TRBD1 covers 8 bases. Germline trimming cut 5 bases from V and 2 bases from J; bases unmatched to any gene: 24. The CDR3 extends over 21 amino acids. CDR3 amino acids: CASSLSPGQVTGYWVTDTQYF. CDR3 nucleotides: TGTGCCAGCAGTCTATCTCCGGGACAGGTAACAGGGTACTGGGTCACAGATACGCAGTATTTT.

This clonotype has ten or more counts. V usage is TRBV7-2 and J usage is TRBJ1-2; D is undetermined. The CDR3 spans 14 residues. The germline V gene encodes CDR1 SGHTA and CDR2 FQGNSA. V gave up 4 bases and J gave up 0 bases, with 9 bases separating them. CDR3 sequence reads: CASSWVPSNYGYTF. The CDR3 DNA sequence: TGTGCCAGCAGCTGGGTTCCGTCTAACTATGGCTACACCTTC.

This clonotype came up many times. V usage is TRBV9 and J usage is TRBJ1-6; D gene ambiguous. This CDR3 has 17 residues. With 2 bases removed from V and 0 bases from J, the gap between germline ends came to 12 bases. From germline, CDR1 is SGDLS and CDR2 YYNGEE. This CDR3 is CASSVAVESSYNSPLHF. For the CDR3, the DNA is TGTGCCAGCAGCGTGGCGGTGGAAAGCTCCTATAATTCACCCCTCCACTTT.

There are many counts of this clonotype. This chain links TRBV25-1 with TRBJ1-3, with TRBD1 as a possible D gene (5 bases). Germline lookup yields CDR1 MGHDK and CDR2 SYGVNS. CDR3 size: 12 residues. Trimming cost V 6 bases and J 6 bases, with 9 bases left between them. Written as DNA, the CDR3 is TGTGCCAGCAGCCCCGGGGCAAACACCATATATTTT. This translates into CASSPGANTIYF.

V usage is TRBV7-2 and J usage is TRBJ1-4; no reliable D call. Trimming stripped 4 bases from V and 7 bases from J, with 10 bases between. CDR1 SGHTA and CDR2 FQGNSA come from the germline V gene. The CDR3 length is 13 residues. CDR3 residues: CASSSLGTEKLFF. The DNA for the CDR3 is TGTGCCAGCAGCTCACTAGGTACTGAAAAACTGTTTTTT.

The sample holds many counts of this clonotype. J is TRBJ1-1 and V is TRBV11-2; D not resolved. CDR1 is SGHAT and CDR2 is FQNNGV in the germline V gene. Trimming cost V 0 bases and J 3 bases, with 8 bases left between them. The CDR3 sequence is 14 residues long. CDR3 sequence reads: CASSLEDGYTEAFF. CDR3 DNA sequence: TGTGCCAGCAGCTTAGAGGACGGTTACACTGAAGCTTTCTTT.

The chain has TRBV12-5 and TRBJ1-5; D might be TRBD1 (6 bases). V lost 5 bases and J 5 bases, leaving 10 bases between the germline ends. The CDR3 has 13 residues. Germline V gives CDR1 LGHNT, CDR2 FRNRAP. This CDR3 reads CASGGDNDQPQHF. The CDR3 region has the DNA TGTGCTAGTGGTGGGGACAACGATCAGCCCCAGCATTTT.

For the CDR3, the DNA is TGTGCCAGCAGCTTAGCTGCCGGCGGGAGGGCCGAGGCGCAGTTCTTC. Its translation: CASSLAAGGRAEAQFF. The chain carries TRBV7-3 and TRBJ2-5; 9 bases are shared with TRBD2. Judging by the DNA end, TRBJ2-1 fits better; the J call may be wrong. Germline assignment: CDR1 SGHTA and CDR2 FQGTGA. The CDR3 sequence is 16 residues long.

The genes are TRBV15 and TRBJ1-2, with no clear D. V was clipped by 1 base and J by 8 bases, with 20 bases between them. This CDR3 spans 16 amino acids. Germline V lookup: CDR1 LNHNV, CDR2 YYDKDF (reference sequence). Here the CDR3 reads CATSRALAYIGPGYTF. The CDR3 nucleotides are TGTGCCACCAGCAGAGCACTTGCGTACATTGGCCCCGGCTACACCTTC.

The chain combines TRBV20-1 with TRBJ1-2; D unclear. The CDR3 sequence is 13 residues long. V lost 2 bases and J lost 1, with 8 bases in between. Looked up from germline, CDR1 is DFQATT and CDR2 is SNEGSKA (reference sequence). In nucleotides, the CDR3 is TGCAGTGCTAGAACAGAGAGTAACTATGGCTACACCTTC. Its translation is CSARTESNYGYTF.

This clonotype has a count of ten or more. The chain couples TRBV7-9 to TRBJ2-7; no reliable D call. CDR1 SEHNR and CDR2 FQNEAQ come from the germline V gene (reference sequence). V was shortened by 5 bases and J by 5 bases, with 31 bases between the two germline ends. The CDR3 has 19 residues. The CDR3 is CASSPLAAFGSHFFDEQYF. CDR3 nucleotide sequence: TGTGCCAGCAGCCCACTGGCCGCGTTTGGGTCCCACTTTTTCGACGAGCAGTACTTC.

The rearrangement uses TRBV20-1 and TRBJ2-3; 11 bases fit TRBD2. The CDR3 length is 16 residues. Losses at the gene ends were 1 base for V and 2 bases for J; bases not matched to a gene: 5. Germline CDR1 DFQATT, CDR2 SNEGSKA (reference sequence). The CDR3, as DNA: TGCAGTGCTAGAGGTGGGACTAGCGGCAACACAGATACGCAGTATTTT. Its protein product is CSARGGTSGNTDTQYF.

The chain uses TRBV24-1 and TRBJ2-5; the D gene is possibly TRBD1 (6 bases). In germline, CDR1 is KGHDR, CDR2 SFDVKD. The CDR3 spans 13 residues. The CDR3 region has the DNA TGTGCTAGAGAATCCACAGGGAAAGAGACCCAGTACTTC. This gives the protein CARESTGKETQYF.

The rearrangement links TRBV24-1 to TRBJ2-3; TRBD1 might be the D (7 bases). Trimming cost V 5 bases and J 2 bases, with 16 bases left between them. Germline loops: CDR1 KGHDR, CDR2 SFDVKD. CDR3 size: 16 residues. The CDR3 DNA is TGTGCCACCAGTGGTTGGAGGGGGCTGGACACAGATACGCAGTATTTT. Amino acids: CATSGWRGLDTDTQYF.

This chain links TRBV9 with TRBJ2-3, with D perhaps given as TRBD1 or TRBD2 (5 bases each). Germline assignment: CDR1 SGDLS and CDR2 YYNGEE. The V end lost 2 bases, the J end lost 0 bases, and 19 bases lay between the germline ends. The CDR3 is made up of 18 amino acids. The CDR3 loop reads CASSVGELVWLSTDTQYF. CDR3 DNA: TGTGCCAGCAGCGTGGGGGAACTAGTCTGGCTTAGCACAGATACGCAGTATTTT. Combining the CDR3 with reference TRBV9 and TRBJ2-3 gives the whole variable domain DSGVTQTPKHLITATGQRVTLRCSPRSGDLSVYWYQQSLDQGLQFLIQYYNGEERAKGNILERFSAQQFPDLHSELNLSSLELGDSALYFCASSVGELVWLSTDTQYFGPGTRLTVL.

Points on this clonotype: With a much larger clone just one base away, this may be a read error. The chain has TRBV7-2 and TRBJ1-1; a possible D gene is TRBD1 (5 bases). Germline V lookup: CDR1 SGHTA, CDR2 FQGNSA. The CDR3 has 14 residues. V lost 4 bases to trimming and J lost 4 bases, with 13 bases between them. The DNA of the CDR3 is TGTGCCAGCAGCTCGAGGGGTTGGAGCACTGAAGCTTTCTTT. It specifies CASSSRGWSTEAFF.

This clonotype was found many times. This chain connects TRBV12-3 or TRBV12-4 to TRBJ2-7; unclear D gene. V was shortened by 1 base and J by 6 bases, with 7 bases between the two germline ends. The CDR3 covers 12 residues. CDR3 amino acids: CASSLVGGEQYF. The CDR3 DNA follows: TGTGCCAGCAGTTTAGTGGGCGGCGAGCAGTACTTC.

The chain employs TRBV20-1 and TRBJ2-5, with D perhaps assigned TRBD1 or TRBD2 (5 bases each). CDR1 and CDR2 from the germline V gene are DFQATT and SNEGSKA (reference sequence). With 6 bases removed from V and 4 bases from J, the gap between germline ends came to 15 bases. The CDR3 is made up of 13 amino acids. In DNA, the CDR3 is TGCAGTGCGGCAGAGGGGCCCGGAGAGACCCAGTACTTC. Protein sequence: CSAAEGPGETQYF.

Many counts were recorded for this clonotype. The CDR3 DNA follows: TGTGCCAGCACCTCCCGGGCGACTATACGGTACACCGGGGAGCTGTTTTTT. Translation: CASTSRATIRYTGELFF. The rearrangement links TRBV9 to TRBJ2-2, with D possibly TRBD2 on 5 matching bases. V gave up 6 bases and J gave up 3 bases, with 21 bases separating them. CDR3 length: 17 amino acids. CDR1 and CDR2 (germline): SGDLS, YYNGEE.

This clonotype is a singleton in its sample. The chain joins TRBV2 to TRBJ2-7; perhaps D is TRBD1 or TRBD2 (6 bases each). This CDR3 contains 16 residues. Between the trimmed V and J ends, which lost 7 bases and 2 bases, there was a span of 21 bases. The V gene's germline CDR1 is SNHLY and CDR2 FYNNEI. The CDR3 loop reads CASNLATRNRAYEQYF. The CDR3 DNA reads TGTGCCAGCAATCTAGCGACACGGAACAGGGCCTACGAGCAGTACTTC.

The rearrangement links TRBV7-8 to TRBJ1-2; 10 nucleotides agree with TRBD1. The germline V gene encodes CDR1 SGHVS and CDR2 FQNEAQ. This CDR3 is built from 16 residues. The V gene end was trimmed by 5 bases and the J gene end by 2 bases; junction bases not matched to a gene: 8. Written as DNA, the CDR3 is TGTGCCAGCAGCCTCGCCCCGGGACAGGGGAACTATGGCTACACCTTC. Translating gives CASSLAPGQGNYGYTF. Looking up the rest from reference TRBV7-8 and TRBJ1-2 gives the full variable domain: GAGVSQSPRYKVAKRGQDVALRCDPISGHVSLFWYQQALGQGPEFLTYFQNEAQLDKSGLPSDRFFAERPEGSVSTLKIQRTQQEDSAVYLCASSLAPGQGNYGYTFGSGTRLTVV.

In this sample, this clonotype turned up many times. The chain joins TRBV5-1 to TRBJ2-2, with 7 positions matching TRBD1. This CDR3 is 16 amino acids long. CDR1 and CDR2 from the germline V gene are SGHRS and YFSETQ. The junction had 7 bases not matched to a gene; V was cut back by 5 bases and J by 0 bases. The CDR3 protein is CASRPWTGTNTGELFF. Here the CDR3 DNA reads TGCGCCAGCAGACCATGGACAGGCACGAACACCGGGGAGCTGTTTTTT. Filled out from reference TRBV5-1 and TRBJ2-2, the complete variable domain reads KAGVTQTPRYLIKTRGQQVTLSCSPISGHRSVSWYQQTPGQGLQFLFEYFSETQRNKGNFPGRFSGRQFSNSRSEMNVSTLELGDSALYLCASRPWTGTNTGELFFGEGSRLTVL.

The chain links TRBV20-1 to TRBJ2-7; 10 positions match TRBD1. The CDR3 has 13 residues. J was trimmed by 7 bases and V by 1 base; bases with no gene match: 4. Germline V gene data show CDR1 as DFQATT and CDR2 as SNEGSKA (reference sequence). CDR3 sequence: CSARGDRGEEQYF. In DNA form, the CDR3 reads TGCAGTGCTAGAGGGGACAGGGGAGAAGAGCAGTACTTC.

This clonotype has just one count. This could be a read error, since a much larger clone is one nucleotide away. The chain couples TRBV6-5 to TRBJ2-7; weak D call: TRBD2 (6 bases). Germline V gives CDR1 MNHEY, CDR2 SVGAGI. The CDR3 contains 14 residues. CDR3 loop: CAISYGTPEGEQYF. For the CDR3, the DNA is TGTGCCATCAGTTACGGGACTCCCGAGGGGGAGCAGTACTTC.

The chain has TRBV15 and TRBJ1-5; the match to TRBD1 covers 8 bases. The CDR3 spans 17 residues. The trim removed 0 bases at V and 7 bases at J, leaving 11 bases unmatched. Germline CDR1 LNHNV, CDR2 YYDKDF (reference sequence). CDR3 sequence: CATSRDPGQGYEQPQHF. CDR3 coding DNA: TGTGCCACCAGCAGAGATCCCGGACAGGGATACGAGCAGCCCCAGCATTTT.

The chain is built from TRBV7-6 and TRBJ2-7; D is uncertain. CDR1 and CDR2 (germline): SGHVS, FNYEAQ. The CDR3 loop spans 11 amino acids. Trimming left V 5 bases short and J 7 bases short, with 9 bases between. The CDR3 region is CASSRSREQYF. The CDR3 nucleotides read TGTGCCAGCAGCCGTTCGAGGGAGCAGTACTTC. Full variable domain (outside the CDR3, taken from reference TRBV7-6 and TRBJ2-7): GAGVSQSPRYKVTKRGQDVALRCDPISGHVSLYWYRQALGQGPEFLTYFNYEAQQDKSGLPNDRFSAERPEGSISTLTIQRTEQRDSAMYRCASSRSREQYFGPGTRLTVT.

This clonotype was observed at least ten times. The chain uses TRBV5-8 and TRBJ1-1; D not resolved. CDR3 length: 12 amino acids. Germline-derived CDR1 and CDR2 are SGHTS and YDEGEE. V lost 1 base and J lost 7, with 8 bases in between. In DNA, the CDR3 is TGTGCCAGCAGCTTGACGCGCGGTGAAGCTTTCTTT. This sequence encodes CASSLTRGEAFF.

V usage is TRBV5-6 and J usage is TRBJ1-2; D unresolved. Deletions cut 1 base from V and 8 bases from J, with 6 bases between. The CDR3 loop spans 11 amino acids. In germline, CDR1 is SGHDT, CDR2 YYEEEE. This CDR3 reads CASSLLEGYTF. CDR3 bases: TGTGCCAGCAGCTTGTTGGAGGGCTACACCTTC.